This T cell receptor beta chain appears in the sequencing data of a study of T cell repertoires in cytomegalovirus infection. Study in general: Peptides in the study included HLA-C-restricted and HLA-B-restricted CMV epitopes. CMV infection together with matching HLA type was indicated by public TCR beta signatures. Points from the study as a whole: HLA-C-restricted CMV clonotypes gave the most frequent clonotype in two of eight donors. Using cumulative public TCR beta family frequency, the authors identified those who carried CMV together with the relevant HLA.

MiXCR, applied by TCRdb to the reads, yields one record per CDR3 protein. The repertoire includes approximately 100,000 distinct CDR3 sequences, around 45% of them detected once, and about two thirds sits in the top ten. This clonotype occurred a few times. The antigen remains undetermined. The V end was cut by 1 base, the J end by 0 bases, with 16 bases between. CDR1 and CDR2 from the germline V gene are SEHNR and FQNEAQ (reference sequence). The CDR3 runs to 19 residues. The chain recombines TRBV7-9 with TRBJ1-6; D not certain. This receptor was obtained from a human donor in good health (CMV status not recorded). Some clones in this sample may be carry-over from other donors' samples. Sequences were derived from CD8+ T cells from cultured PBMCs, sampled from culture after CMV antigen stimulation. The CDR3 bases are TGTGCCAGCAGCTTAGTTTTCGGCAGGTCAAGCTCCTATAATTCACCCCTCCACTTT. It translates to CASSLVFGRSSSYNSPLHF.